These 10 T cell receptor gamma chains share one sample of origin, sequenced in a study of γδ T cells in repeated Plasmodium falciparum infection. Flow sorting of PBMC yielded separate Vgamma9/Vdelta2+ and Vdelta2-negative gammadelta T cell populations for bulk repertoire analysis. TCRdb made new clone calls on the multiplex PCR reads using CATT. Of about 15,000 gamma-chain clones listed, around 1.6% are singletons. The sequencing sample was made of gamma-delta T cells from blood. Every receptor here comes from a pool of human donors (malaria-infected and uninfected, not separated).

Note on this clone: A read error likely explains why the TCRdb protein, taken from a much larger clone, differs from this DNA's translation at residue 4; the protein shown is translated from the DNA. V and J are TRGV9 and TRGJ1 or TRGJ2. V lost 7 bases and J lost 0; bases outside the gene matches: 3. Looked up from germline, CDR1 is GITISATS and CDR2 is ISYDGTV (reference sequence). This CDR3 has 12 residues. CDR3 protein: CALCENYYKKLF. DNA for the CDR3: TGTGCCTTGTGTGAGAATTATTATAAGAAACTCTTT.

Regarding this clone: Only one base separates this from a far larger clonotype, so it likely reflects a read error. Other nucleotide sequences in the sample specify the same CDR3. The chain uses TRGV9 and TRGJP. The J gene, absent from TCRdb, was called here by matching the DNA to germline. This CDR3 spans 17 amino acids. The germline V gene has CDR1 GITISATS and CDR2 ISYDGTV (reference sequence). V shed 4 bases, J shed 6 bases, and the junction held 9 bases outside the gene matches. As DNA, the CDR3 is TGTGCCTTGTGGGAAGACGAACCAGAGTTGGGCAAAAAAATCAAGGTATTT. It yields the protein CALWEDEPELGKKIKVF.

This clone came up many times. The amino acid sequence in TCRdb belongs to a much larger clone and departs from this DNA's translation at residue 11, likely a sequencing read error; the sequence shown is translated from the DNA. The chain employs TRGV4 and TRGJP2. The germline V gene has CDR1 EGSTGY and CDR2 YDSYTSSV. This CDR3 has 17 amino acids. CDR3 amino acids: CATWAHHPRSRDWIKTF. CDR3 coding DNA: TGTGCCACCTGGGCCCATCATCCACGTAGTAGAGATTGGATCAAGACGTTT.

This clone was observed many times. This sequence is one base from a far larger clone and is likely a read error. This CDR3 is also generated by other DNA sequences in the sample. The chain carries TRGV4 and TRGJ1 or TRGJ2. The CDR3 loop spans 13 amino acids. Germline CDR1 is EGSTGY and CDR2 is YDSYTSSV. DNA of the CDR3: TGTGCCACCTGGGATGGGCATTATTGTAAGAAACTCTTT. It encodes CATWDGHYCKKLF.

This clone has a count of ten or more. TCRdb's listed protein matches a much larger clone and diverges from this DNA's translation at residue 3, likely through a read error; the protein shown comes from the DNA. The chain has TRGV4 and TRGJP2. Germline lookup yields CDR1 EGSTGY and CDR2 YDSYTSSV. The CDR3 has 14 amino acids. CDR3 in amino acids: CAAWVFSSDWIKTF. CDR3 nucleotide sequence: TGTGCCGCCTGGGTTTTTAGTAGTGATTGGATCAAGACGTTT.

Points on this clone: TCRdb's protein for this DNA is that of a much larger clone and differs from the translation at residue 8, likely a read error; the protein shown is the DNA translation. The chain joins TRGV9 to TRGJ1 or TRGJ2. TCRdb lists no J gene, so it was determined here by aligning the DNA to germline. Trimming removed 3 bases from V and 3 bases from J; junction bases left unmatched: 11. Germline V CDR1 and CDR2: GITISATS, ISYDGTV (reference sequence). The CDR3 covers 15 residues. CDR3 nucleotides: TGTGCCTTGTGGGAGTCTACAAGCATTTATTATAAGAAACTCTTT. It is translated as CALWESTSIYYKKLF.

Comment on this clone: A far larger clone is just one base off, so this is likely a read error. Distinct nucleotide sequences in the sample also encode this CDR3. V is TRGV9 and J is TRGJP. No J gene is reported in TCRdb; it was inferred here by comparing the DNA with germline. Germline V lookup: CDR1 GITISATS, CDR2 ISYDGTV (reference sequence). CDR3 size: 17 residues. CDR3 nucleotides: TGTGCTTTGTGGGAGGTCCCGCAAGAGTTGGGCAAAAAAATCAAGGTATTT. Translating gives CALWEVPQELGKKIKVF.

In this sample, this clone turned up many times. The TCRdb record carries a much larger clone's protein, which differs from this DNA's translation at residue 3; a read error is the likely cause, and the protein listed here is the DNA translation. The V gene is TRGV9, the J gene TRGJ1 or TRGJ2. Per germline, CDR1 GITISATS and CDR2 ISYDGTV (reference sequence). CDR3 length: 14 residues. This CDR3 is CAMWEVPYGYKKLF. CDR3 bases: TGTGCCATGTGGGAGGTGCCTTACGGTTATAAGAAACTCTTT.

This clone was counted ten times or more. This DNA's translation and the protein TCRdb lists, from a much larger clone, do not match at residue 5, likely due to a read error; the protein shown is translated from the DNA. This sequence joins TRGV9 and TRGJP. The CDR3 covers 17 residues. The germline V gene has CDR1 GITISATS and CDR2 ISYDGTV (reference sequence). The CDR3 DNA sequence: TGTGCCTTGTGGGGGGTGCTTGAAGAGTTGGGCAAAAAAATCAAGGTATTT. Its translation: CALWGVLEELGKKIKVF.

Worth noting for this clone: The protein TCRdb gives is from a much larger clone and does not agree with this DNA's translation at residue 10, likely a read error; the protein shown here comes from the DNA. The J gene is TRGJP, the V gene TRGV9. No J segment appears in TCRdb, so it was assigned here by matching the sequence to germline. This CDR3 spans 17 amino acids. V dropped 0 bases and J dropped 13; count of bases not matched to a gene: 12. Germline V gene data show CDR1 as GITISATS and CDR2 as ISYDGTV (reference sequence). The chain's CDR3 is CALWEVQVGFGKKIKVF. The DNA for the CDR3 is TGTGCCTTGTGGGAGGTGCAAGTTGGGTTTGGCAAAAAAATCAAGGTATTT.